This T cell receptor (beta chain) was captured in a study of blood T cell repertoires in COVID-19. Study as a whole: From the United States, Italy and Spain came samples of acute and convalescent COVID-19.

Here immunoSEQ multiplex PCR was the method, and the copy in TCRdb shows in-frame clones only, minus some. The table has 150,000 to 200,000 clones, 85% to 90% seen once; the top ten hold 3.7%. Losses at the gene ends were 1 base for V and 8 bases for J; bases not matched to a gene: 7. CDR3 length equals 14 residues. Germline V gene lookup returns CDR1 LNHNV and CDR2 YYDKDF (reference sequence). The sample consisted of peripheral blood. This TCR derives from a man younger than 35 with active or convalescent COVID-19. The V and J genes are TRBV15 and TRBJ1-2; TRBD1 aligns across 7 bases. Written as DNA, the CDR3 is TGTGCCACCAGCAGAGCGGAGACAGGGACCGGCTACACCTTC. Protein: CATSRAETGTGYTF.